Each of the 15 T cell receptor beta chains below was sequenced from the same sample in a study of regulatory T cells in long-lasting Graves disease (dated by TCRdb to about 2021). Library prep was done by multiplex PCR. Sequencing was performed on an Illumina HiSeq 4000. To build TCR beta libraries, CDR3 regions were amplified by Arm-PCR using iRepertoire HTBI primers. The raw public data were reprocessed by TCRdb itself: fastp quality trimming at Q25, MiXCR clonotype calling, in-frame beta chains only. CDR3 protein duplicates are merged, each entry listing the most common genes and DNA. The table for this sample lists around 450,000 distinct CDR3 sequences; around a fifth of them were counted only once. Approximately 6.4% of the sample is in the top ten clones. The meaning of the sample's time point label: persistent/refractory GD, antithyroid drugs over 5 years with positive TRAb. For both TCR sequencing and RNA sequencing, RNA was extracted from PBMCs using TRIzol.

The sequences come from peripheral blood mononuclear cells (PBMCs), collected when the disease was refractory, from a patient treated with antithyroid drugs. The receptors were sampled from a female donor with Graves disease.

The chain joins TRBV29-1 to TRBJ2-7; D not certain. Germline V gives CDR1 SQVTM, CDR2 ANQGSEA. V was pared by 4 bases and J by 6 bases, with 13 bases between. This CDR3 has 12 amino acids. This chain's CDR3 is CSVADSGGEQYF. CDR3 coding DNA: TGCAGCGTTGCTGACTCCGGTGGCGAGCAGTACTTC.

The chain uses TRBV10-1 and TRBJ2-7; D gene unclear. Looked up from germline, CDR1 is WNHNN and CDR2 is SYGVQD (reference sequence). CDR3 size: 12 residues. Trimming took 3 bases from V and 6 from J, leaving 9 bases between them. CDR3 sequence reads: CASSDPGGEQYF. In nucleotides, the CDR3 is TGCGCCAGCAGTGACCCCGGCGGCGAGCAGTACTTC.

Of note for this clonotype: This could be a read error, since a much larger clone is one nucleotide away. CDR3 DNA: TGTGCCAGCAGGAAACAGGGGAAGAATGGCTACGCCTTC. Encoded protein: CASRKQGKNGYAF. The chain recombines TRBV28 with TRBJ1-2; 7 positions agree with TRBD1. The CDR3 extends over 13 amino acids. Germline V lookup: CDR1 MDHEN, CDR2 SYDVKM.

This chain connects TRBV7-9 to TRBJ1-1; D is ambiguous. Germline assignment: CDR1 SEHNR and CDR2 FQNEAQ (reference sequence). V lost 7 bases and J lost 2, with 14 bases in between. The CDR3 is 14 residues long. The CDR3 protein is CASMGSGKNTEAFF. In DNA form, the CDR3 reads TGTGCCAGCATGGGCTCTGGGAAAAACACTGAAGCTTTCTTT.

This clonotype was counted at least ten times. This chain uses TRBV28 with TRBJ1-6; D might be TRBD1 (6 bases). Trimming took 5 bases from V and 14 from J, leaving 19 bases between them. This CDR3 region has 14 residues. CDR1 is MDHEN and CDR2 is SYDVKM in the germline V gene. As DNA, the CDR3 is TGTGCCAGCAGTCTTCCGGGACACGGTGGATCCCTCCACTTT. Translation gives CASSLPGHGGSLHF.

The chain is built from TRBV29-1 and TRBJ1-2; D not certain. The CDR3 consists of 14 residues. Between the trimmed V and J ends, which lost 7 bases and 7 bases, there was a span of 22 bases. Germline V gene sequence: CDR1 SQVTM, CDR2 ANQGSEA. CDR3 nucleotide sequence: TGCAGCGACACAATGGGGTGGGGAGGGATTGGCTACACCTTC. Translation gives CSDTMGWGGIGYTF.

This clonotype was detected many times. The CDR3 DNA reads as TGTGCCAGCAGCTTAGATCGGCAGGTAGAGACCCAGTACTTC. It codes for CASSLDRQVETQYF. V gene TRBV11-2 combines with J gene TRBJ2-5; D remains ambiguous. The V end lost 0 bases, the J end lost 4 bases, and 9 bases lay between the germline ends. The CDR3 contains 14 residues. Germline CDR1 and CDR2: SGHAT and FQNNGV.

The chain uses TRBV4-1 and TRBJ2-7; D unresolved. V lost 0 bases to trimming and J lost 3 bases, with 12 bases between them. The CDR3 is 15 amino acids. Per the germline V gene, CDR1 is MGHRA and CDR2 is YSYEKL. The CDR3 region is CASSQDPALLYEQYF. The CDR3 DNA is TGCGCCAGCAGCCAAGATCCGGCCCTGCTCTACGAGCAGTACTTC.

V usage is TRBV19 and J usage is TRBJ2-7; D not certain. There are 14 residues in the CDR3. Germline V gene data show CDR1 as LNHDA and CDR2 as SQIVND (reference sequence). The germline V and J ends were trimmed by 5 bases and 7 bases, with 18 bases remaining between them. The CDR3, as DNA: TGTGCCAGTAGTTCCTACCCAGGTCGTTTGGAGCAGTACTTC. This gives the protein CASSSYPGRLEQYF.

With regard to this clonotype: Since a much larger clone is just one base distant, this may be a read error. The genes are TRBV6-1 and TRBJ1-4; TRBD1 might be the D (6 bases). The CDR3 covers 15 residues. Germline V gene lookup returns CDR1 MNHNS and CDR2 SASEGT. The CDR3 region has the DNA TGTGCCAGCAGCCCCCGGGGGCCGGGGAATGAAGAACTGTTTTTT. Translation: CASSPRGPGNEELFF.

The table lists this clonotype with many counts. In nucleotides, the CDR3 is TGTGCCAGCAGCTTAGATCGAGGGGGTCTGAATCAGCCCCAGCATTTT. Translation gives CASSLDRGGLNQPQHF. The chain is built from TRBV11-2 and TRBJ1-5; D perhaps matches TRBD1 (6 bases). From germline, CDR1 is SGHAT and CDR2 FQNNGV. The CDR3 consists of 16 residues. The V end lost 0 bases, the J end lost 4 bases, and 13 bases lay between the germline ends.

This clonotype has a count of ten or more. The chain has TRBV28 and TRBJ1-1; unclear D gene. The CDR3 consists of 16 residues. Germline V gives CDR1 MDHEN, CDR2 SYDVKM. Between the trimmed V and J ends, which lost 6 bases and 1 base, there was a span of 18 bases. CDR3 nucleotide sequence: TGTGCCAGCAGCCATGGGTCCGACACAGCGAACACTGAAGCTTTCTTT. This translates into CASSHGSDTANTEAFF.

The CDR3 reads CASSQEARGLMNTEAFF. The DNA for the CDR3 is TGCGCCAGCAGCCAAGAGGCCAGGGGCCTCATGAACACTGAAGCTTTCTTT. The chain joins TRBV4-1 to TRBJ1-1, with a tentative D call TRBD1 (6 bases). Germline CDR1 and CDR2: MGHRA and YSYEKL. There are 17 residues in the CDR3. V lost 0 bases and J 0 bases, leaving 14 bases between the germline ends.

This clonotype was observed at least ten times. V gene TRBV27 combines with J gene TRBJ2-5; no definite D call. V was pared by 6 bases and J by 4 bases, with 15 bases between. CDR3 size: 14 residues. Germline loops: CDR1 MNHEY, CDR2 SMNVEV (reference sequence). Here the CDR3 reads CASSLERAAETQYF. The DNA for the CDR3 is TGTGCCAGCAGCCTAGAACGCGCAGCAGAGACCCAGTACTTC.

The chain links TRBV28 to TRBJ2-1; D unclear. The V end lost 7 bases, the J end lost 6 bases, and 10 bases lay between the germline ends. CDR1 is MDHEN and CDR2 is SYDVKM in the germline V gene. This CDR3 contains 12 residues. The CDR3 reads CASKADSNEQFF. As DNA, the CDR3 is TGTGCCAGCAAGGCAGATTCCAATGAGCAGTTCTTC.